This T cell receptor beta chain was found in a study of cytomegalovirus exposure and HLA in healthy donors. Broader study findings: Within the data, a cluster of highly shared sequence variants was likely a sequencing artifact. In a later analysis, V- and J-gene trimming of beta chains associated with a DCLRE1C missense variant, replicated independently.

PCR employed 60 Vbeta and 13 Jbeta primers. Sequencing used immunoSEQ multiplex PCR; TCRdb keeps in-frame clones, though not all of them. The sample consists of 55,000 to 85,000 clones, 72% of them appearing once. Note on this clone: Its matching antigen is unknown.

V was trimmed by 4 bases and J by 6 bases, leaving 10 bases between them. The CDR3 length is 13 residues. CDR1 MNHNS and CDR2 SASEGT come from the germline V gene. The sequence was obtained from a middle-aged woman in good health and CMV-seropositive. The V gene is TRBV6-1, the J gene TRBJ1-5; D uncertain. Material: PBMCs. The CDR3 is CASSAEEGQPQHF. The CDR3 nucleotides read TGTGCCAGCAGTGCCGAGGAAGGTCAGCCCCAGCATTTT.